A single sample is the source of the 19 T cell receptor beta chains below, sequenced in a study of technical replicates of blood from a few donors. This table comes from immunoSEQ multiplex PCR, and its TCRdb copy is limited to in-frame clones, with some not included. There are about 97,000 clones in the sample; about 95% occur only once, and over 0.25% lies in the top ten. Sequencing was carried out using T cells isolated from PBMCs. These TCRs come from a human donor in good health.

V is TRBV25-1 and J is TRBJ2-5, with 12 bases lining up with TRBD1. This CDR3 comprises 16 residues. Germline V gives CDR1 MGHDK, CDR2 SYGVNS. V lost 4 bases to trimming and J lost 5 bases; unmatched junction nucleotides: 8. The CDR3 loop reads CASSGAGTGGMETQYF. The CDR3 nucleotides are TGTGCCAGCAGTGGAGCTGGGACAGGGGGCATGGAGACCCAGTACTTC.

The chain uses TRBV7-6 and TRBJ2-5; D is perhaps TRBD1 (5 bases). CDR1 and CDR2 from the germline V gene are SGHVS and FNYEAQ. The length of the CDR3 is 15 residues. V was pared by 1 base and J by 2 bases, with 11 bases between. CDR3 amino acids: CASSLGAGIQETQYF. The CDR3 bases are TGTGCCAGCAGCTTAGGGGCAGGGATTCAAGAGACCCAGTACTTC.

The V gene is TRBV25-1, the J gene TRBJ2-1; 11 bases align to TRBD2. Germline V lookup: CDR1 MGHDK, CDR2 SYGVNS. The CDR3 extends over 15 amino acids. V shed 3 bases and J 6 bases; nucleotides not matched to a gene: 4. CDR3 residues: CASSDLLAGVNEQFF. The CDR3 DNA follows: TGTGCCAGCAGTGACCTACTAGCGGGAGTCAATGAGCAGTTCTTC.

The chain recombines TRBV19 with TRBJ2-7; 7 bases are shared with TRBD1. Germline V gene data show CDR1 as LNHDA and CDR2 as SQIVND (reference sequence). The V gene end was trimmed by 6 bases and the J gene end by 4 bases; junction bases not matched to a gene: 6. The CDR3 consists of 13 residues. The CDR3 DNA reads TGTGCCAGTAGCCCGGGACAGAGTTACGAGCAGTACTTC. This translates into CASSPGQSYEQYF.

The chain carries TRBV7-2 and TRBJ2-7, with TRBD2 matching 14 bases. The CDR3 covers 18 residues. Trimming took 4 bases from V and 0 from J; bases not matched to a gene: 8. Looked up from germline, CDR1 is SGHTA and CDR2 is FQGNSA. This CDR3 is CASSYRPGTSGSSYEQYF. The CDR3, as DNA: TGTGCCAGCAGCTACCGTCCCGGGACTAGCGGGAGCTCCTACGAGCAGTACTTC. Looking up the rest from reference TRBV7-2 and TRBJ2-7 gives the full variable domain: GAGVSQSPSNKVTEKGKDVELRCDPISGHTALYWYRQSLGQGLEFLIYFQGNSAPDKSGLPSDRFSAERTGGSVSTLTIQRTQQEDSAVYLCASSYRPGTSGSSYEQYFGPGTRLTVT.

This rearrangement joins TRBV19 to TRBJ2-1; D uncertain. The CDR3 loop spans 15 amino acids. Germline V gene sequence: CDR1 LNHDA, CDR2 SQIVND (reference sequence). V lost 2 bases to trimming and J lost 0 bases, with 8 bases between them. CDR3 nucleotides: TGTGCCAGTAGTATATTAGGCGGCTCCTACAATGAGCAGTTCTTC. It codes for CASSILGGSYNEQFF.

The CDR3 spells CASSPPSMYEQFF. The DNA for the CDR3 is TGTGCCAGCTCACCTCCCTCTATGTATGAGCAGTTCTTC. The chain employs TRBV18 and TRBJ2-1; D is unclear. Germline CDR1 and CDR2: KGHSH and LQKENI. This CDR3 has 13 residues. The V end was cut by 3 bases, the J end by 8 bases, with 11 bases between.

The chain carries TRBV6-1 and TRBJ2-7; TRBD1 might be the D (6 bases). The V gene's germline CDR1 is MNHNS and CDR2 SASEGT. The CDR3 covers 15 residues. The ends were cut back, 6 bases at V and 3 bases at J, with 18 bases in the middle. Here the CDR3 DNA reads TGTGCCAGCAGCCCACAAATTGGACAGATCTACGAGCAGTACTTC. Its protein is CASSPQIGQIYEQYF.

This clone was seen once. The CDR3 spells CASSPLTGTSNYGYTF. The DNA for the CDR3 is TGTGCCAGCAGTCCCTTGACTGGAACTTCTAACTATGGCTACACCTTC. V usage is TRBV7-6 and J usage is TRBJ1-2, with D uncertain. Trimming removed 6 bases at V and 0 bases at J, with 17 bases between. The CDR3 contains 16 residues. The V gene's germline CDR1 is SGHVS and CDR2 FNYEAQ.

This clone was seen only once. The V call is TRBV19, the J call TRBJ2-2; TRBD1 agrees at 7 bases. The CDR3 loop spans 15 amino acids. Germline V lookup: CDR1 LNHDA, CDR2 SQIVND (reference sequence). J lost 3 bases, V lost 5 bases, and 6 bases had no gene match. CDR3 region: CASSPKGQYTGELFF. The CDR3 region has the DNA TGTGCCAGTAGTCCAAAGGGACAGTACACCGGGGAGCTGTTTTTT. The variable domain in full, completed from reference TRBV19 and TRBJ2-2, reads DGGITQSPKYLFRKEGQNVTLSCEQNLNHDAMYWYRQDPGQGLRLIYYSQIVNDFQKGDIAEGYSVSREKKESFPLTVTSAQKNPTAFYLCASSPKGQYTGELFFGEGSRLTVL.

J is TRBJ2-7 and V is TRBV9; D possibly corresponds to TRBD2 (7 bases). From germline, CDR1 is SGDLS and CDR2 YYNGEE. Trimming took 4 bases from V and 2 from J, leaving 16 bases between them. The CDR3 covers 15 residues. CDR3 nucleotide sequence: TGTGCCAGCAGCCGTCTAGGGGGAGGGCCCTACGAGCAGTACTTC. This translates into CASSRLGGGPYEQYF.

The chain joins TRBV28 to TRBJ1-4, with TRBD1 matching over 7 bases. The CDR3 loop spans 14 amino acids. The V gene's germline CDR1 is MDHEN and CDR2 SYDVKM. Trimming at V came to 5 bases and at J to 4 bases, leaving 4 bases not matched to a gene. This CDR3 reads CASSRDRHNEKLFF. The CDR3 nucleotides are TGTGCCAGCAGTAGGGACAGACATAATGAAAAACTGTTTTTT. Drawing the rest from reference TRBV28 and TRBJ1-4, the complete variable domain is DVKVTQSSRYLVKRTGEKVFLECVQDMDHENMFWYRQDPGLGLRLIYFSYDVKMKEKGDIPEGYSVSREKKERFSLILESASTNQTSMYLCASSRDRHNEKLFFGSGTQLSVL.

This CDR3 is CASSQEYLPLDTIYF. The CDR3 region has the DNA TGCGCCAGCAGCCAAGAGTACCTACCCCTGGACACCATATATTTT. The chain combines TRBV4-1 with TRBJ1-3; no clear D. CDR1 and CDR2 (germline): MGHRA, YSYEKL. The CDR3 length is 15 residues. V dropped 0 bases and J dropped 8 bases, with 14 bases sitting between them.

This chain uses TRBV5-6 with TRBJ1-2, with D perhaps matching TRBD1 (5 bases). CDR1 and CDR2 (germline): SGHDT, YYEEEE. The length of the CDR3 is 14 residues. Trimming stripped 0 bases from V and 2 bases from J, with 8 bases between. CDR3 region: CASSLGTLNYGYTF. The CDR3 DNA reads as TGTGCCAGCAGCTTGGGGACACTAAACTATGGCTACACCTTC.

V gene TRBV18 combines with J gene TRBJ1-1; D unresolved. Trimming removed 2 bases from V and 2 bases from J, with 12 bases in between. The CDR3 runs to 15 residues. Germline CDR1 KGHSH, CDR2 LQKENI. The CDR3 protein is CASSPRRDSNTEAFF. The CDR3 nucleotides are TGTGCCAGCTCACCAAGGCGGGATTCAAACACTGAAGCTTTCTTT.

V and J are TRBV21-1 and TRBJ2-7; the table calls TRBD1, which could not be checked here. TRBV21-1 is given as a pseudogene. CDR3 length equals 12 residues. CDR3 sequence: CASSQGAYEQYF. In DNA form, the CDR3 reads TGTGCCAGCAGCCAGGGGGCCTACGAGCAGTACTTC.

The chain combines TRBV12-1 with TRBJ2-7; the D call TRBD1 from the table was never checked on the DNA. TRBV12-1 is deemed a pseudogene. The CDR3 has 14 residues. This chain's CDR3 is CASSFVGATHEQYF. In DNA, the CDR3 is TGTGCCAGCAGCTTTGTGGGGGCTACCCACGAGCAGTACTTC.

This CDR3 reads CASSSSPSTSGTREQYF. The CDR3 DNA is TGTGCCAGCTCCTCCTCCCCATCGACTAGCGGGACACGAGAGCAGTACTTC. This chain connects TRBV18 to TRBJ2-7, with 11 bases fitting TRBD2. The CDR3 length is 17 residues. V lost 6 bases to trimming and J lost 7 bases; unmatched junction nucleotides: 17. Germline V gives CDR1 KGHSH, CDR2 LQKENI.

This clone was observed once. The chain links TRBV4-1 to TRBJ2-1; a weak D match, TRBD2 (7 bases). The CDR3 runs 17 residues. The V gene lost 2 bases and the J gene lost 8 bases, with 22 bases spanning the gap. Germline V gene lookup returns CDR1 MGHRA and CDR2 YSYEKL. In nucleotides, the CDR3 is TGCGCCAGCAGCCAACAACCTGGGGGGGCGGGAAAGGATGAGCAGTTCTTC. It codes for CASSQQPGGAGKDEQFF.